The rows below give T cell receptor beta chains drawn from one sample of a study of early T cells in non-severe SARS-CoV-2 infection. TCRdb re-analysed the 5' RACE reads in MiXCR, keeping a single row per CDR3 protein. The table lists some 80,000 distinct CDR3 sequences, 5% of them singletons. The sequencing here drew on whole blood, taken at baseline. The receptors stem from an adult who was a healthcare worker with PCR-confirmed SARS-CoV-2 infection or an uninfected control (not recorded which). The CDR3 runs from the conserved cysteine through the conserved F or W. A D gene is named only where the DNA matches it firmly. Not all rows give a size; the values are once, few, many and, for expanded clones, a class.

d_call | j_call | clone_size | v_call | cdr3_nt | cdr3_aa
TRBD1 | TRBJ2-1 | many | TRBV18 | TGTGCCAGCTCACCTGATAGGACAGGGGGCAAGGAGCAGTTCTTC | CASSPDRTGGKEQFF
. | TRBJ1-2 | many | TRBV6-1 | TGTGCCAGCACCGGAGCCCTTGGCTACACCTTC | CASTGALGYTF
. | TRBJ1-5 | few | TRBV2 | TGTGCCAGCAGTGAATTGGGAGGGAATCAGCCCCAGCATTTT | CASSELGGNQPQHF
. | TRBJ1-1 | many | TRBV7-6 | TGTGCCAGCAGCCCGACAGTGAACACTGAAGCTTTCTTT | CASSPTVNTEAFF
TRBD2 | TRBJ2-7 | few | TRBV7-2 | TGTGCCAGCAGCTTAGATCTAGCGGGAGGGGCCTACGAGCAGTACTTC | CASSLDLAGGAYEQYF
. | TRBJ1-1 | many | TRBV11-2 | TGTGCCAGCAGCCCCTCCCGGCCCGGGAACACTGAAGCTTTCTTT | CASSPSRPGNTEAFF
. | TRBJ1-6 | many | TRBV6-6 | TGTGCCAGCAGTTACGAGCAGGGCGGTGCACCCCTCCACTTT | CASSYEQGGAPLHF
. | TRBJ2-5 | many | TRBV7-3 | TGTGCCAGCAGCTTAATGGGGACGGCCCAAGAGACCCAGTACTTC | CASSLMGTAQETQYF
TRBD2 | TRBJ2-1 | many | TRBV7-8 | TGTGCCAGCAGGTCTAGCGGGAGAATAGATGAGCAGTTCTTC | CASRSSGRIDEQFF
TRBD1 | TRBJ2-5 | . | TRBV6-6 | TGTGCCAGCAACGGACAGGGCAGCCCCCAAGAGACCCAGTACTTC | CASNGQGSPQETQYF
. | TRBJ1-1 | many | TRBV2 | TGTGCCAGCGTTACATGGACGGGGAACACTGAAGCTTTCTTT | CASVTWTGNTEAFF
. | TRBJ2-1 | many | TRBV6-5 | TGTGCCAGCAGCCAGGACTGGAGGGCAAACAATGAGCAGTTCTTC | CASSQDWRANNEQFF
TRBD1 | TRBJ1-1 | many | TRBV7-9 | TGTGCCAGCAGCCCCGCGACAGGGGGCTTCACTGAAGCTTTCTTT | CASSPATGGFTEAFF
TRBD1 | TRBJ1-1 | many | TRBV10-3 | TGTGCCATCAGCCCAGACAGGGGAGGTAATGAAGCTTTCTTT | CAISPDRGGNEAFF
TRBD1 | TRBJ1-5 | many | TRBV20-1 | TGCAGTGCCGAAGGCCCAGGGGGAGGCAATCAGCCCCAGCATTTT | CSAEGPGGGNQPQHF
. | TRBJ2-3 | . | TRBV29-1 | TGCAGCGTTGACCCCGGGGCGGCCATCACAGATACGCAGTATTTT | CSVDPGAAITDTQYF
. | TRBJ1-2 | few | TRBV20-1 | TGCAGTGCTCGACGCGAGACCGGTGGCTATGGCTACACCTTC | CSARRETGGYGYTF
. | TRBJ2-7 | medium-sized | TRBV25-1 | TGTGCCACCGAATCCGGGGACCTCTCCTACGAGCAGTACTTC | CATESGDLSYEQYF
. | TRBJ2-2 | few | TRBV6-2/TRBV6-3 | TGTGCCAGCAGCCACCATGGGGGCACGAGTACCGGGGAGCTGTTTTTT | CASSHHGGTSTGELFF
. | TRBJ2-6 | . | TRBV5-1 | TGCGCCAGCAGTTACTCTGGGGCCAACGTCCTGACTTTC | CASSYSGANVLTF
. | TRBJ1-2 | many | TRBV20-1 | TGCAGTGCTAGTTTACAGGATAATGGCTACACCTTC | CSASLQDNGYTF
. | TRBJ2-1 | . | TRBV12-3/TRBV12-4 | TGTGCCAGCAGTTTCCCTCTGTATGAGCAGTTCTTC | CASSFPLYEQFF
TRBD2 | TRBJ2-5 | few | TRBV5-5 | TGTGCCAGCAGCTTGGCGGGGACTAGAGAAGAGACCCAGTACTTC | CASSLAGTREETQYF
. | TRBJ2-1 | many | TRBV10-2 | TGCGCCAGCAGTGACGGCCCGGGGTACAATGAGCAGTTCTTC | CASSDGPGYNEQFF
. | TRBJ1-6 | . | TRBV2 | TGTGCCAGCAGTGTTAGGGGAAGAGGAAATTCACCCCTCCACTTT | CASSVRGRGNSPLHF
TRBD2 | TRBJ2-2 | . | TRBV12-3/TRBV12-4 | TGTGCCAGCATATGGGGGACTAGGAACACCGGGGAGCTGTTTTTT | CASIWGTRNTGELFF
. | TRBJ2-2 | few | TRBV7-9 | TGTGCCAGCAGCCGCTCGACCGGGGAGCTGTTTTTT | CASSRSTGELFF
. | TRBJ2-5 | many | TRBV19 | TGTGCCAGTAGTATAGATGGCATCCCGGGGGAGACCCAGTACTTC | CASSIDGIPGETQYF
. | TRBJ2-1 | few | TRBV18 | TGTGCCAGCTCACCAAAGGCTTCCGTCAATGAGCAGTTCTTC | CASSPKASVNEQFF
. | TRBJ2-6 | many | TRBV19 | TGTGCCAGTAGTCCCCCTGGGGCCAACGTCCTGACTTTC | CASSPPGANVLTF
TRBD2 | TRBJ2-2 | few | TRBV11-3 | TGTGCCAGCAGCTTATTGGCGGGAGTGGGCACCGGGGAGCTGTTTTTT | CASSLLAGVGTGELFF
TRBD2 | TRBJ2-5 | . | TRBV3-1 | TGTGCCAGCAGCCAAGACGGTAGCGGGAGGGCCGGTGAGACCCAGTACTTC | CASSQDGSGRAGETQYF
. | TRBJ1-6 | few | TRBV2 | TGTGCCAGCCGACGTAGGGAAGGGTCTAATTCACCCCTCCACTTT | CASRRREGSNSPLHF
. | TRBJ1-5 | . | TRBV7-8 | TGTGCCAGCAGCTTACAAGGACGAGCAGGCCAGCCCCAGCATTTT | CASSLQGRAGQPQHF
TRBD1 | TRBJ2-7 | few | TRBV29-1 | TGCAGCGCTGTAGGACAGGCGAGCTCCTACGAGCAGTACTTC | CSAVGQASSYEQYF
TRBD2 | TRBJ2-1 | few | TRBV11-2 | TGTGCCAGCAGCCGGGGACTAGCTTACAATGAGCAGTTCTTC | CASSRGLAYNEQFF
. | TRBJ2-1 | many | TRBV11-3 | TGTGCCAGCAGCTTAGAGGCCAACAATGAGCAGTTCTTC | CASSLEANNEQFF
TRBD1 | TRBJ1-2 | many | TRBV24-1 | TGTGCCACCAGTGATGCCAGGGGGCGTGGGGGCTACACCTTC | CATSDARGRGGYTF
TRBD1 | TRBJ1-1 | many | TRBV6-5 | TGTGCCAGCAGTTACTTTGACAGGGAAGAAGCTTTCTTT | CASSYFDREEAFF
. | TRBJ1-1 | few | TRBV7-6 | TGTGCCAGCAGCTTAGAGTGGGGAAACACTGAAGCTTTCTTT | CASSLEWGNTEAFF
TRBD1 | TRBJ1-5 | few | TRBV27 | TGTGCCAGCAGTTTATCCGCACAGGGGCTAGCCCAGCATTTT | CASSLSAQGLAQHF
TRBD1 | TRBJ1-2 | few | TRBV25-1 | TGTGCCAGCAGTGAAATGGGACAGCGGAATCACACCTTC | CASSEMGQRNHTF
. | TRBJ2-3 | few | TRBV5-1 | TGCGCCAGCAGCTTTTGGGTAGGGCGCCCGGATACGCAGTATTTT | CASSFWVGRPDTQYF
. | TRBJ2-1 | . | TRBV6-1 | TGTGCCAGCAGTGAAGTTGGGGACCCCTACAATGAGCAGTTCTTC | CASSEVGDPYNEQFF
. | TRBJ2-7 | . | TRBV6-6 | TGTGCCAGCAGCTGGCAGGGCGGCGAGCAGTACTTC | CASSWQGGEQYF
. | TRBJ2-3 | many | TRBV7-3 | TGTGCCAGCAGCTTAAATCGGCTCGATACGCAGTATTTT | CASSLNRLDTQYF
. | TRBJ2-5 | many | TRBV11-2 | TGTGCCAGCAGCCTACCCCCACAGCAAGAGACCCAGTACTTC | CASSLPPQQETQYF
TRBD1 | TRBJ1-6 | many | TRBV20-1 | TGCAGTGCTAGACAGGGGGCAGGCTCCTATAATTCACCCCTCCACTTT | CSARQGAGSYNSPLHF
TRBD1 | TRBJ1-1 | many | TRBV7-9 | TGTGCCAGCACCTTCGACAGGGTCTGGAGAACCACTGAAGCTTTCTTT | CASTFDRVWRTTEAFF
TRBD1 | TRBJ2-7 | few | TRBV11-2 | TGTGCCAGCAGCTACGGGACAGGTGGGGAGCAGTACTTC | CASSYGTGGEQYF
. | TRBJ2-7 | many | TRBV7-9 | TGTGCCAGCAGCTTAATGGGGGCGGTCGGGTACGAGCAGTACTTC | CASSLMGAVGYEQYF
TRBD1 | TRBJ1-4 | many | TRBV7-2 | TGTGCCAGCAGTCGGGACAGGGGGAATGGACTGTTTTTT | CASSRDRGNGLFF
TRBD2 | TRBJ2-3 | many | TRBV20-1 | TGCAGTGCCCCTAGCGGGAGCACAGATACGCAGTATTTT | CSAPSGSTDTQYF
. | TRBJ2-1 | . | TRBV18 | TGTGCCAGCTCACCATACTCCCTAGGGAGCAATGAGCAGTTCTTC | CASSPYSLGSNEQFF